This TCR beta chain originates from a study of T cells after yellow fever vaccination. TCRdb analysed the 5' RACE reads with MiXCR anew, one entry per CDR3 protein. Of a few hundred thousand distinct CDR3 sequences in the sample, around 8.1% were seen once. This clonotype turned up a few times. The antigen remains undetermined. Study outcomes and limitations: Abundant clonotypes from the bulk population could get into FACS-sorted repertoires as contaminants. CD4 and CD8 compartments shared a small share of clonotypes, likely from convergent recombination. Clones that expanded after primary vaccination mostly reappeared after the booster (less than 98% CD4, approximately 87% CD8).

Germline V CDR1 and CDR2: SGHTA, FQGNSA. CDR3 length equals 13 residues. V lost 7 bases, J lost 5 bases, and 14 bases lay in between. Here the sequenced sample was PBMCs, taken about 49 days after the first yellow fever vaccination. The TCR originated in a man between 18 and 35 years old who received the YFV17D yellow fever vaccine. The chain recombines TRBV7-2 with TRBJ2-5; D is perhaps TRBD2 (5 bases). CDR3: CASNFQWEETQYF. The CDR3 DNA reads as TGTGCCAGCAACTTTCAGTGGGAGGAGACCCAGTACTTC. The variable domain in full, completed from reference TRBV7-2 and TRBJ2-5, reads GAGVSQSPSNKVTEKGKDVELRCDPISGHTALYWYRQSLGQGLEFLIYFQGNSAPDKSGLPSDRFSAERTGGSVSTLTIQRTQQEDSAVYLCASNFQWEETQYFGPGTRLLVL.